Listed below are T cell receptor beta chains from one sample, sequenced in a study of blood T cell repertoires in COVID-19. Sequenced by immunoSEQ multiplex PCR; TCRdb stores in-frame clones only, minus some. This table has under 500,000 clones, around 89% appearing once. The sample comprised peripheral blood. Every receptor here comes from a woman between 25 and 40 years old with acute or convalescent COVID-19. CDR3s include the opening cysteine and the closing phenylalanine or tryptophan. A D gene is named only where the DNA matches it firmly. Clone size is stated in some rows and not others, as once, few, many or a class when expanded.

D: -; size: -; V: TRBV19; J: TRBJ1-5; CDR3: CASSRTVLSNQPQHF; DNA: TGTGCCAGTAGTAGGACAGTTCTTAGCAATCAGCCCCAGCATTTT
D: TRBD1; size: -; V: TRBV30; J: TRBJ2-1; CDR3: CAWKPTGTANEQFF; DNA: TGTGCCTGGAAACCCACCGGGACAGCCAATGAGCAGTTCTTC
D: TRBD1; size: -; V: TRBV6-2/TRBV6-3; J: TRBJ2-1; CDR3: CASSYSIRGNHNEQFF; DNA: TGTGCCAGCAGTTACTCCATCAGGGGGAACCACAATGAGCAGTTCTTC
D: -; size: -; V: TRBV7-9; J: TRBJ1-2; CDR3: CASSLGPMVYGYTF; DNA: TGTGCCAGCAGCTTAGGGCCGATGGTCTATGGCTACACCTTC
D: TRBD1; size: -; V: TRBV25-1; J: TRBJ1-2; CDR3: CASSGPSFRTGISYTF; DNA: TGTGCCAGCAGTGGACCCTCGTTTAGGACAGGGATTAGCTACACCTTC
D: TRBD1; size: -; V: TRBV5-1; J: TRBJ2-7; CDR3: CASSVGQGAYEQYF; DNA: TGCGCCAGCAGCGTGGGACAGGGGGCCTACGAGCAGTACTTC
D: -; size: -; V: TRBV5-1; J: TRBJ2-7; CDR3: CASSLHWGQGYEQYF; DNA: TGCGCCAGCAGCTTGCATTGGGGGCAGGGCTACGAGCAGTACTTC
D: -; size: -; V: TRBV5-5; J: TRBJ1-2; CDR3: CASSIEGVGGYTF; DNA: TGTGCCAGCAGCATAGAGGGGGTTGGTGGCTACACCTTC
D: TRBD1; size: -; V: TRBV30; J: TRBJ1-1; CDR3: CAWSINTGQGNTEAFF; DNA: TGTGCCTGGAGTATAAACACAGGACAGGGGAACACTGAAGCTTTCTTT
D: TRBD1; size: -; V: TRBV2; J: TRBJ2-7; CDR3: CASLGQGAPYYEQYF; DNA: TGTGCCAGCCTAGGACAGGGGGCCCCCTACTACGAGCAGTACTTC
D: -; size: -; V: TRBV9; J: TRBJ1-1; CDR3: CASSVEGLSEAFF; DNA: TGTGCCAGCAGCGTAGAAGGACTTTCTGAAGCTTTCTTT
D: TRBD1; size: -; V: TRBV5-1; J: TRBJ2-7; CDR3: CASSLGTGPAYEQYF; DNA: TGCGCCAGCAGCTTGGGGACAGGGCCCGCCTACGAGCAGTACTTC
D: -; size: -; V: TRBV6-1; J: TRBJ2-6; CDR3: CASSEGRAGANVLTF; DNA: TGTGCCAGCAGTGAAGGACGGGCTGGGGCCAACGTCCTGACTTTC
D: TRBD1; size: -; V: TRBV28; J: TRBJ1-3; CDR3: CASSLRTGGLSGNTIYF; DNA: TGTGCCAGCAGTTTAAGGACAGGGGGTCTCTCTGGAAACACCATATATTTT
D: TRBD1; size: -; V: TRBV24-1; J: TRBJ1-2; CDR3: CATSGTGNYGYTF; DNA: TGTGCCACCAGTGGGACAGGGAACTATGGCTACACCTTC
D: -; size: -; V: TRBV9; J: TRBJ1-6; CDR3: CASSAGGSSYNSPLHF; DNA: TGTGCCAGCAGCGCGGGGGGTAGCTCCTATAATTCACCCCTCCACTTT
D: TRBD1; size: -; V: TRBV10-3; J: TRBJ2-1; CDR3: CASFPGTGSYNEQFF; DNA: TGTGCCAGCTTCCCGGGGACAGGGTCCTACAATGAGCAGTTCTTC
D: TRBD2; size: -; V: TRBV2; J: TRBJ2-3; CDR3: CASRSLAGGFTDTQYF; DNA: TGTGCCAGCAGAAGTCTAGCGGGGGGGTTCACAGATACGCAGTATTTT
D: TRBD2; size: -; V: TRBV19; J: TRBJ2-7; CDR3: CASSSASGPYEQYF; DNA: TGTGCCAGTAGTTCGGCTAGCGGACCTTACGAGCAGTACTTC
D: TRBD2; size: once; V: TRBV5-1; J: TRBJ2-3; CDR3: CASSLEASGGPLYF; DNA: TGCGCCAGCAGCTTGGAGGCTAGCGGGGGGCCCCTGTATTTT
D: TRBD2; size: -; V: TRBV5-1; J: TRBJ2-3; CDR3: CASSLAGGAEADTQYF; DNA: TGCGCCAGCAGCTTGGCCGGGGGGGCCGAAGCAGATACGCAGTATTTT
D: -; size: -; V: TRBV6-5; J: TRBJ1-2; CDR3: CASRELRLNYGYTF; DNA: TGTGCCAGCAGGGAGTTGCGGCTCAACTATGGCTACACCTTC
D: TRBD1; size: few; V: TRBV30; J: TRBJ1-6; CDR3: CAMTGGHNSPLHF; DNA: TGTGCCATGACAGGGGGCCATAATTCACCCCTCCACTTT
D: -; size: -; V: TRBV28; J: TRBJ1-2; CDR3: CASSPATGNYGYTF; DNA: TGTGCCAGCAGTCCCGCGACAGGAAACTATGGCTACACCTTC
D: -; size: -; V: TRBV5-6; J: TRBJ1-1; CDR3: CASSLGAGVRMNTEAFF; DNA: TGTGCCAGCAGCTTGGGTGCGGGGGTCCGCATGAACACTGAAGCTTTCTTT
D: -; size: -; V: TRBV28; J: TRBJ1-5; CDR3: CASSPLPNKRGFNQPQHF; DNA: TGTGCCAGCAGTCCTCTGCCGAACAAAAGGGGGTTTAATCAGCCCCAGCATTTT